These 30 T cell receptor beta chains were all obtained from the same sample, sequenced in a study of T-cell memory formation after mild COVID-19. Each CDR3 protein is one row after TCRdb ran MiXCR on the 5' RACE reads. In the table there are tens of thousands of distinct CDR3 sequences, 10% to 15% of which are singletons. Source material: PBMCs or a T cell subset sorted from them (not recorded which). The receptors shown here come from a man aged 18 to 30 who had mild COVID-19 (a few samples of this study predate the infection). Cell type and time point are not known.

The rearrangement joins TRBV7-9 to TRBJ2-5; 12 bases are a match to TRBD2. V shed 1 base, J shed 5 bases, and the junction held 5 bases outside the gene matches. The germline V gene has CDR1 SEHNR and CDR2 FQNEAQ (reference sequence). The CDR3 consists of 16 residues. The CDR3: CASSLERGLAGETQYF. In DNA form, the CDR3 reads TGTGCCAGCAGCTTAGAACGTGGACTAGCGGGGGAGACCCAGTACTTC.

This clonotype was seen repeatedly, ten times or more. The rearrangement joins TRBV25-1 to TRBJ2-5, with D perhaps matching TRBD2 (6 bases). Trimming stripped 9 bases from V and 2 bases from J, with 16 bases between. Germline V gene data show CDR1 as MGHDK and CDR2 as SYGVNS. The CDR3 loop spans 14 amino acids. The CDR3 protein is CARGKRLAQETQYF. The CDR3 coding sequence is TGTGCCAGAGGGAAGCGGCTAGCGCAAGAGACCCAGTACTTC.

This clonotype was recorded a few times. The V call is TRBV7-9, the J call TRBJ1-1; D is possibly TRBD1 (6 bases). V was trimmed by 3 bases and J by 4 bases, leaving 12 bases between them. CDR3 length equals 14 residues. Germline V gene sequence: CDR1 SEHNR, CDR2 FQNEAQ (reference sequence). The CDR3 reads CASSFSGASTEAFF. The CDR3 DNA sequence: TGTGCCAGCAGCTTCTCGGGGGCGAGCACTGAAGCTTTCTTT.

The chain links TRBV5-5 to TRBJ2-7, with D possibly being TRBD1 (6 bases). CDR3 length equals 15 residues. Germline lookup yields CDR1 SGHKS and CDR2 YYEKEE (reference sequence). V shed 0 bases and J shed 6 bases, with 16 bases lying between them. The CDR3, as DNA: TGTGCCAGCAGCTTGGGTTTCGCAGGGGCGGGCGAGCAGTACGTC. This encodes CASSLGFAGAGEQYV.

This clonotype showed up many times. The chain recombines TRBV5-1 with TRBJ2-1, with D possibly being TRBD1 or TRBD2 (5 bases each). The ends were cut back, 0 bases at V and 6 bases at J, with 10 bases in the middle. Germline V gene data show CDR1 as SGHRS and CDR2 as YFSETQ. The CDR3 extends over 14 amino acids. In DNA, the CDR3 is TGCGCCAGCAGCTTGGGGCCGGGACGCAATGAGCAGTTCTTC. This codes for CASSLGPGRNEQFF.

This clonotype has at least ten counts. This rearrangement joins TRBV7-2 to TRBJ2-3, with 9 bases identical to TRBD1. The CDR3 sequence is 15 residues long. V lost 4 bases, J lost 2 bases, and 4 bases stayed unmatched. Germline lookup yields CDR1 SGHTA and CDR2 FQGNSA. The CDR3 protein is CASSSRTGVTDTQYF. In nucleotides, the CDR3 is TGTGCCAGCAGCTCCCGGACAGGGGTCACAGATACGCAGTATTTT.

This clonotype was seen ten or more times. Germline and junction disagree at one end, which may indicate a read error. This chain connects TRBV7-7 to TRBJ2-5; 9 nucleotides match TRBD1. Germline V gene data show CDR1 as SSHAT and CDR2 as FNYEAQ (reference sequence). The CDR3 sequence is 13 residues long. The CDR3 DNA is TGTGCTAGCAGCTTAGGGACAGGGGAGACCCAGTACTTC. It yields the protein CASSLGTGETQYF.

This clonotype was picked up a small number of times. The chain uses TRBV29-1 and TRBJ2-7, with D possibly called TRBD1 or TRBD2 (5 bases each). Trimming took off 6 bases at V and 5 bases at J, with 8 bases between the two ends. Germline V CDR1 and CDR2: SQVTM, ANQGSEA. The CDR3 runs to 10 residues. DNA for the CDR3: TGCAGCGTGGGGACGGACGAGCAGTACTTC. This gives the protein CSVGTDEQYF.

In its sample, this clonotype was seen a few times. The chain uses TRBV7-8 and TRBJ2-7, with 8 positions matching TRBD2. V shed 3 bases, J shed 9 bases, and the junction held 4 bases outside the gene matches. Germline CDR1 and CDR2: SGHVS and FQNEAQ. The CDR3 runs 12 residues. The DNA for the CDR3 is TGTGCCAGCAGCTTCGAACGGGGGGGGCAGTACTTC. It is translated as CASSFERGGQYF.

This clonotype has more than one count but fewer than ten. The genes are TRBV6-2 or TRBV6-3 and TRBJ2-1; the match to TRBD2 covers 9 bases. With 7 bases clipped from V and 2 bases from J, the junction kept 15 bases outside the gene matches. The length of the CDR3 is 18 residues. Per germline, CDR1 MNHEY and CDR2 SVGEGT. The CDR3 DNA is TGTGCCAGCACTGACCGCGGGCTAGCGGGGAAAACCTACAATGAGCAGTTCTTC. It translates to CASTDRGLAGKTYNEQFF.

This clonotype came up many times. Written as DNA, the CDR3 is TGTGCCAGCAGCTTATTCGATCAGCCCCAGCATTTT. It codes for CASSLFDQPQHF. V is TRBV7-2 and J is TRBJ1-5; D not resolved. Germline loops: CDR1 SGHTA, CDR2 FQGNSA. The CDR3 is made up of 12 amino acids. Trimming stripped 2 bases from V and 5 bases from J, with 4 bases between.

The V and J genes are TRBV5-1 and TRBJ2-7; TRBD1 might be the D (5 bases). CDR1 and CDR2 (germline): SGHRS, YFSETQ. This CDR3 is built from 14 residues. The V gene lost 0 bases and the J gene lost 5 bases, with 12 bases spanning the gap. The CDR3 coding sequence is TGCGCCAGCAGCTTGGGGGTTATAGGGGACGAGCAGTACGTC. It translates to CASSLGVIGDEQYV.

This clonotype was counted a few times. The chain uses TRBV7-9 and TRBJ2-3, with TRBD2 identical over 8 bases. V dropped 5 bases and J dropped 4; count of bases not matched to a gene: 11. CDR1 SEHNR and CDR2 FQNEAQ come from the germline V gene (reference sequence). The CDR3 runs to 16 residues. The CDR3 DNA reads TGTGCCAGCAGCCCCCGGAGGGCGGGGGGTTCAGATACGCAGTATTTT. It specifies CASSPRRAGGSDTQYF.

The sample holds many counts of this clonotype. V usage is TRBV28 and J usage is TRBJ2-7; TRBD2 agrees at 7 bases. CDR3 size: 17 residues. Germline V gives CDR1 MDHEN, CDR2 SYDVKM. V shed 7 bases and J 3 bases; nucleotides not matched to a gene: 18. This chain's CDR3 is CASNAGGWAPPFYEQYV. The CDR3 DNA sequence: TGTGCCAGCAACGCCGGGGGGTGGGCACCGCCATTCTACGAGCAGTACGTC.

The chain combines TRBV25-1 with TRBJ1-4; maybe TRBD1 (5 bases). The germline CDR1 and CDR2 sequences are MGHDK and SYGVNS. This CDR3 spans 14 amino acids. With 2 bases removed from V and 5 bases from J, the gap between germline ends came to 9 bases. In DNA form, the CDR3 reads TGTGCCAGCAGTGAACAGGGTCTCAATGAAAAACTGTTTTTT. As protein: CASSEQGLNEKLFF.

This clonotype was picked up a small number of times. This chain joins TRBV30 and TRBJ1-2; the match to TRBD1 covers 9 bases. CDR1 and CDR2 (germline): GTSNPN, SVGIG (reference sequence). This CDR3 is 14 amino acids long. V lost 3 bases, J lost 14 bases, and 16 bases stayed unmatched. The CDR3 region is CAWRMSINRGRTTF. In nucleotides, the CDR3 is TGTGCCTGGAGAATGTCGATCAACAGGGGGCGTACAACCTTC.

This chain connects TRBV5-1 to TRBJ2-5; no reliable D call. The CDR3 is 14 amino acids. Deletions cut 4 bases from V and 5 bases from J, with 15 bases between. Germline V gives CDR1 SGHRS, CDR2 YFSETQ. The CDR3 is CASSVGFNGETQYF. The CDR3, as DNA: TGCGCCAGCAGCGTGGGATTTAATGGGGAGACCCAGTACTTC.

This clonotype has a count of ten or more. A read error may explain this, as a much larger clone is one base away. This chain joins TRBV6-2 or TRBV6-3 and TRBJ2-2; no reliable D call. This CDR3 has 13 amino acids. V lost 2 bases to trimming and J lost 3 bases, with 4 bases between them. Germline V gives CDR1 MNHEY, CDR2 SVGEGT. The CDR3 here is CASSYRDTGELFF. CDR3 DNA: TGTGCCAGCAGTTACAGGGACACCGGGGAGCTGTTTTTT.

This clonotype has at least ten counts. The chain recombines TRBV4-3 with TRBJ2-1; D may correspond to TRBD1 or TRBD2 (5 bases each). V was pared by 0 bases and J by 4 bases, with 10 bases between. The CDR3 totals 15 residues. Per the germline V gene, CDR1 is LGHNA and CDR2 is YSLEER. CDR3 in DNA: TGCGCCAGCAGCCAAGATCTGGGGGTTTACAATGAGCAGTTCTTC. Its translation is CASSQDLGVYNEQFF.

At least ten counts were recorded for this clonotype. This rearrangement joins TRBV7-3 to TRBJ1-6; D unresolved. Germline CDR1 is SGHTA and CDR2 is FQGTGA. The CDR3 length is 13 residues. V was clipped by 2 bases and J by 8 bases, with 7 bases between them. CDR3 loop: CASSLYKDSPLHF. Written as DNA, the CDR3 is TGTGCCAGCAGCTTATATAAAGATTCACCCCTCCACTTT.

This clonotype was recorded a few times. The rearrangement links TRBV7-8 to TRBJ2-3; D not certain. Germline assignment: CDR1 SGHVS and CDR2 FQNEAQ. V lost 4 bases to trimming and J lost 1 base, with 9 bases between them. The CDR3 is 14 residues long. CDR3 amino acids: CASSSRPRTDTQYF. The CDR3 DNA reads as TGTGCCAGCAGCTCTCGGCCTCGCACAGATACGCAGTATTTT.

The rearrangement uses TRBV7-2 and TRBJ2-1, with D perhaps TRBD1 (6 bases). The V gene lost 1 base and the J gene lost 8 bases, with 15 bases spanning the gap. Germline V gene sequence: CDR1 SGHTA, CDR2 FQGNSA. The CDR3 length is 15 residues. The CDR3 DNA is TGTGCCAGCAGCTTAGGTCGGGGACAACTCGATGAGCAGTTCTTC. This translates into CASSLGRGQLDEQFF.

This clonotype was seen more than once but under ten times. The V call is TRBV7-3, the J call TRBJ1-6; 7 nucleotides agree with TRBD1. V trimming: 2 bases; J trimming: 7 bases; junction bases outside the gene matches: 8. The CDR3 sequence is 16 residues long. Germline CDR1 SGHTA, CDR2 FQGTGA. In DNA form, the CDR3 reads TGTGCCAGCAGCTTAGGGGGGGGACAGACGAATTCACCCCTCCACTTT. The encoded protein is CASSLGGGQTNSPLHF.

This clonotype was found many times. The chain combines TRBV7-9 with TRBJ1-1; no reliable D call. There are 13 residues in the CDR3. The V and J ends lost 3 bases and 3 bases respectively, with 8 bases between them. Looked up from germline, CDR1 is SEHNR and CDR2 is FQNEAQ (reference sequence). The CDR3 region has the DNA TGTGCCAGCAGCTTTCGCTTGTACACTGAAGCTTTCTTT. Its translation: CASSFRLYTEAFF.

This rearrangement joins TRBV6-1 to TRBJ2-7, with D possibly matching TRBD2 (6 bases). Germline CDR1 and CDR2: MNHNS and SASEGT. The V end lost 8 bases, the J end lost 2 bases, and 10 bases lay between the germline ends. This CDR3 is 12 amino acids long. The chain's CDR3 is CASGRPAYEQYV. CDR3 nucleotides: TGTGCCAGCGGGAGGCCGGCCTACGAGCAGTACGTC.

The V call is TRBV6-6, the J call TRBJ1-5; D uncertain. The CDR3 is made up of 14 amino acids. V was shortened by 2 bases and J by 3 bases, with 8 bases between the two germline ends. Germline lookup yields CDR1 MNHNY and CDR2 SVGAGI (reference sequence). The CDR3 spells CASSYGGANQPQHF. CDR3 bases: TGTGCCAGCAGTTACGGCGGCGCCAATCAGCCCCAGCATTTT.

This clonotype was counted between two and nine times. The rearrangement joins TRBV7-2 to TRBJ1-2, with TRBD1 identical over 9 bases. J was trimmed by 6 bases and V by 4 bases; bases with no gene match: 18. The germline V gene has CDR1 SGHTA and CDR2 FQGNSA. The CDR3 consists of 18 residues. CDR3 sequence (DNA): TGTGCCAGCAGCTCCCGCGGGGGGCCGGGACAGGGACTCCATGGCTACACCTTC. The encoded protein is CASSSRGGPGQGLHGYTF.

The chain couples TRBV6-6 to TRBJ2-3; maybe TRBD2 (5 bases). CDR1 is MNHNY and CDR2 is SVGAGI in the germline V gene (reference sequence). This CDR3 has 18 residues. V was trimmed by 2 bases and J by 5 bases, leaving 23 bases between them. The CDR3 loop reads CASSYPWGSVIELDTQYF. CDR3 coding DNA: TGTGCCAGCAGTTACCCCTGGGGTAGCGTGATAGAATTAGATACGCAGTATTTT.

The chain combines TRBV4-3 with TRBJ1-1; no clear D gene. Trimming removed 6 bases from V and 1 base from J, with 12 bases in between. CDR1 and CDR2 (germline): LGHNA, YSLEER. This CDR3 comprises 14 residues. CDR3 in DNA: TGCGCCAGCAGTCTCGAGGCGGGGAACACTGAAGCTTTCTTT. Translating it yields CASSLEAGNTEAFF.

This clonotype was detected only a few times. CDR3 coding DNA: TGTGCCAGCAGCTTCCCGCCAAGACCCATTTCGGGGGAGACCCAGTACTTC. Translating it yields CASSFPPRPISGETQYF. The rearrangement links TRBV11-2 to TRBJ2-5; possible D gene TRBD2, 5 bases. The CDR3 sequence is 17 residues long. Trimming pared 3 bases from V and 5 bases from J, leaving 22 bases between. Germline values: CDR1 SGHAT, CDR2 FQNNGV.